These 32 T cell receptor beta chains were all obtained from the same sample, sequenced in a study of identical twins (dated by TCRdb to 2016 to 2017). The protocol used for the library was 5' RACE. Instrument on record: Illumina HiSeq 2000. The raw public data were reprocessed by TCRdb itself: fastp quality trimming at Q25, MiXCR clonotype calling, in-frame beta chains only. Rows merge per CDR3 protein into single entries with the most common DNA and genes. The sample table records about 200,000 distinct CDR3 sequences; around 8.1% of these occur just once. 1.9% of the sample rests with the top ten. This sample also belongs to another study, concerning yellow fever vaccine responses in identical twins.

Source material: memory (CD45RO+) T cells sorted from blood. The label giving this sample's cell subset or site can be read as: CD45RO+ enriched T cells. Every receptor here comes from a young woman in good health.

This clonotype was observed at least ten times. Here the CDR3 DNA reads TGCAGTGCTAGAGGTCCCGGCCCCGCGGGCTACACCTTC. The encoded protein is CSARGPGPAGYTF. V usage is TRBV20-1 and J usage is TRBJ1-2, with D hard to call. The germline V gene has CDR1 DFQATT and CDR2 SNEGSKA (reference sequence). V lost 1 base, J lost 8 bases, and 14 bases lay in between. This CDR3 has 13 amino acids.

With respect to this clonotype: An end of the junction does not agree with germline; a read error may underlie this. J is TRBJ2-6 and V is TRBV2, with TRBD1 matching 10 bases. This CDR3 comprises 19 residues. Per germline, CDR1 SNHLY and CDR2 FYNNEI. This chain's CDR3 is CARRSTTGTGASGANVLTF. The CDR3 DNA sequence: TGTGCCCGCAGATCTACCACCGGGACAGGGGCCTCTGGGGCCAACGTCCTGACTTTC.

This clonotype showed up many times. The V gene is TRBV12-3 or TRBV12-4, the J gene TRBJ1-4; 9 nucleotides line up with TRBD1. The ends lost 6 bases at V and 5 bases at J; junction bases unmatched: 13. The CDR3 extends over 17 amino acids. CDR3 region: CASSLMASGQGNEKLFF. As DNA, the CDR3 is TGTGCCAGCAGCCTAATGGCTTCGGGACAGGGAAATGAAAAACTGTTTTTT.

This clonotype was seen more than once but under ten times. The chain carries TRBV29-1 and TRBJ1-1; 11 bases align to TRBD1. V trimming: 4 bases; J trimming: 4 bases; junction bases outside the gene matches: 5. Germline loops: CDR1 SQVTM, CDR2 ANQGSEA. The CDR3 covers 14 residues. CDR3 DNA: TGCAGCGTTGCTTCCGGGACAGGGGGCACTGAAGCTTTCTTT. Its translation: CSVASGTGGTEAFF.

This clonotype was seen ten or more times. The gene calls are TRBV12-3 or TRBV12-4 and TRBJ2-5; the D gene is possibly TRBD2 (6 bases). The CDR3 extends over 14 amino acids. V lost 4 bases, J lost 5 bases, and 14 bases lay in between. The DNA of the CDR3 is TGTGCCAGCAGTTCCCTGACTAGTTTGGAGACCCAGTACTTC. Protein sequence: CASSSLTSLETQYF.

The CDR3 DNA follows: TGTGCCAGTGCGAGGTCCTCTGGGGCCAACGTCCTGACTTTC. Translating gives CASARSSGANVLTF. The genes are TRBV19 and TRBJ2-6; no firm D call. Trimming shortened V by 8 bases and J by 0 bases, and 8 bases separated the two germline ends. CDR1 is LNHDA, CDR2 SQIVND, per germline (reference sequence). The length of the CDR3 is 14 residues.

This clonotype has a count of ten or more. CDR3 residues: CATSDNYEQYF. Here the CDR3 DNA reads TGTGCCACCAGTGACAACTACGAGCAGTACTTC. V usage is TRBV24-1 and J usage is TRBJ2-7; D is unclear. Trimming took 4 bases from V and 3 from J, leaving 3 bases between them. Germline V gives CDR1 KGHDR, CDR2 SFDVKD. The CDR3 consists of 11 residues.

The V gene is TRBV2, the J gene TRBJ2-3; either TRBD1 or TRBD2 may fit D (5 bases each). V lost 1 base and J 7 bases, leaving 12 bases between the germline ends. The V gene's germline CDR1 is SNHLY and CDR2 FYNNEI. This CDR3 has 14 amino acids. This chain's CDR3 is CASSEGTGGNTQYF. DNA for the CDR3: TGTGCCAGCAGTGAAGGGACTGGGGGAAATACGCAGTATTTT. Drawing the rest from reference TRBV2 and TRBJ2-3, the complete variable domain is EPEVTQTPSHQVTQMGQEVILRCVPISNHLYFYWYRQILGQKVEFLVSFYNNEISEKSEIFDDQFSVERPDGSNFTLKIRSTKLEDSAMYFCASSEGTGGNTQYFGPGTRLTVL.

V and J are TRBV4-1 and TRBJ2-7; 10 bases are a match to TRBD1. Germline lookup yields CDR1 MGHRA and CDR2 YSYEKL. Trimming removed 4 bases from V and 7 bases from J; junction bases left unmatched: 13. The CDR3 loop spans 16 amino acids. The CDR3 DNA reads as TGCGCCAGCAGCCGACAGGGGGCCCGGGGAATGGGGGAGCAGTACTTC. Translated: CASSRQGARGMGEQYF.

J is TRBJ2-3 and V is TRBV14; TRBD2 agrees at 9 bases. After removal of 5 bases from V and 0 bases from J, the junction contained 6 bases not matched to a gene. The CDR3 covers 16 residues. CDR1 and CDR2 from the germline V gene are SGHDN and FVKESK. The CDR3 region is CASSSRTSASTDTQYF. Here the CDR3 DNA reads TGTGCCAGCAGCTCCCGGACTAGCGCTAGCACAGATACGCAGTATTTT.

This clonotype was detected a few times. The genes are TRBV19 and TRBJ2-3; 10 bases fit TRBD2. The V and J ends lost 5 bases and 4 bases, in that order; junction bases with no gene match: 3. CDR3 length: 14 residues. The germline V gene has CDR1 LNHDA and CDR2 SQIVND (reference sequence). For the CDR3, the DNA is TGTGCCAGTAGTGGAGCGGGAGGGCCAGATACGCAGTATTTT. It is translated as CASSGAGGPDTQYF.

The chain recombines TRBV6-2 or TRBV6-3 with TRBJ2-3; the match to TRBD1 covers 7 bases. Germline assignment: CDR1 MNHEY and CDR2 SVGEGT. The CDR3 runs 17 residues. The V gene end was trimmed by 11 bases and the J gene end by 2 bases; junction bases not matched to a gene: 19. CDR3 bases: TGTGCCTGCCGCATAGGATGGGGACAGAGACCCACAGATACGCAGTATTTT. Encoded protein: CACRIGWGQRPTDTQYF.

This chain links TRBV5-1 with TRBJ2-7, with 7 bases that match TRBD2. V was clipped by 5 bases and J by 3 bases; unmatched bases: 11. The CDR3 extends over 15 amino acids. CDR1 is SGHRS and CDR2 is YFSETQ in the germline V gene. Here the CDR3 reads CASRISAGASYEQYF. CDR3 sequence (DNA): TGCGCCAGCAGGATATCGGCGGGAGCGAGCTACGAGCAGTACTTC.

This clonotype was detected a few times. The chain joins TRBV10-3 to TRBJ2-1; TRBD1 matches at 9 bases. CDR3 length: 13 residues. Germline loops: CDR1 ENHRY, CDR2 SYGVKD. J was trimmed by 8 bases and V by 6 bases; bases with no gene match: 5. The CDR3 sequence: CAISGTGLDEQFF. CDR3 bases: TGTGCCATCAGCGGGACAGGGCTTGATGAGCAGTTCTTC.

The V and J genes are TRBV20-1 and TRBJ2-1; D not resolved. Germline V CDR1 and CDR2: DFQATT, SNEGSKA (reference sequence). V lost 2 bases to trimming and J lost 0 bases, with 14 bases between them. The CDR3 extends over 16 amino acids. CDR3 sequence reads: CSARPSDGYSYNEQFF. In nucleotides, the CDR3 is TGCAGTGCTAGACCCTCAGACGGATACTCCTACAATGAGCAGTTCTTC.

This clonotype occurred a few times. The V gene is TRBV5-1, the J gene TRBJ2-3, with TRBD2 matching 13 bases. Germline CDR1 and CDR2: SGHRS and YFSETQ. The CDR3 sequence is 17 residues long. The V segment lost 3 bases and the J segment 3 bases; nucleotides outside the gene matches: 7. CDR3 protein: CASSSTSGGVRTDTQYF. CDR3 DNA: TGCGCCAGCAGCTCCACTAGCGGGGGGGTGAGAACAGATACGCAGTATTTT.

This clonotype showed up many times. This chain joins TRBV3-1 and TRBJ1-2, with no clear D. Trimming removed 0 bases at V and 7 bases at J, with 15 bases between. The CDR3 extends over 15 amino acids. Germline values: CDR1 LGHDT, CDR2 YNNKEL (reference sequence). CDR3 in DNA: TGTGCCAGCAGCCAAGATCTGAGTGGGTTCGGTGGCTACACCTTC. This encodes CASSQDLSGFGGYTF.

This clonotype occurred a few times. The chain employs TRBV20-1 and TRBJ2-7, with 8 bases aligning to TRBD2. Per the germline V gene, CDR1 is DFQATT and CDR2 is SNEGSKA (reference sequence). J was trimmed by 2 bases and V by 4 bases; bases with no gene match: 10. This CDR3 is built from 15 residues. The CDR3 DNA sequence: TGCAGTGCTATCCCTGGGCTAGCGGGTGCCTACGAGCAGTACTTC. As protein: CSAIPGLAGAYEQYF.

The chain recombines TRBV20-1 with TRBJ1-2; 9 bases are a match to TRBD1. Germline V gene data show CDR1 as DFQATT and CDR2 as SNEGSKA (reference sequence). This CDR3 has 13 residues. V dropped 6 bases and J dropped 7; count of bases not matched to a gene: 9. The CDR3 is CSAATGTGFGYTF. The CDR3, as DNA: TGCAGTGCCGCGACCGGGACAGGGTTTGGCTACACCTTC.

J is TRBJ2-3 and V is TRBV6-5; D remains unclear. With 6 bases removed from V and 6 bases from J, the gap between germline ends came to 7 bases. The CDR3 is 11 residues long. Germline V gene lookup returns CDR1 MNHEY and CDR2 SVGAGI. The CDR3 reads CASRGWDTQYF. CDR3 sequence (DNA): TGTGCCAGCAGGGGGTGGGATACGCAGTATTTT.

This clonotype came up a few times. This sequence joins TRBV2 and TRBJ1-5; 8 bases are a match to TRBD1. Trimming removed 7 bases from V and 9 bases from J; junction bases left unmatched: 8. The CDR3 has 13 residues. CDR1 SNHLY and CDR2 FYNNEI come from the germline V gene. CDR3 DNA sequence: TGTGCCAGCATCGGGCAGGGGGCAGGGCCCCAGCATTTT. This translates into CASIGQGAGPQHF.

This clonotype was observed a handful of times. The chain has TRBV5-1 and TRBJ1-2; no firm D call. Germline CDR1 reads SGHRS; CDR2 reads YFSETQ. The CDR3 sequence is 14 residues long. V dropped 2 bases and J dropped 2 bases, with 10 bases sitting between them. The CDR3 coding sequence is TGCGCCAGCAGCTTAGAGACACCGAACTATGGCTACACCTTC. Protein: CASSLETPNYGYTF.

This clonotype was seen only a few times. The chain joins TRBV18 to TRBJ2-2; D gene ambiguous. The V end lost 2 bases, the J end lost 2 bases, and 15 bases lay between the germline ends. The CDR3 contains 17 residues. The germline V gene encodes CDR1 KGHSH and CDR2 LQKENI. The CDR3 bases are TGTGCCAGCTCACCAATTTCATACAGAATAAACACCGGGGAGCTGTTTTTT. Its translation: CASSPISYRINTGELFF.

This rearrangement joins TRBV6-5 to TRBJ2-1; TRBD2 matches 7 bases. The V segment lost 4 bases and the J segment 4 bases; nucleotides outside the gene matches: 7. Per germline, CDR1 MNHEY and CDR2 SVGAGI. The CDR3 runs to 15 residues. CDR3 in DNA: TGTGCCAGCAGTTCTGTGGCTAGCGGATACAATGAGCAGTTCTTC. Protein product: CASSSVASGYNEQFF.

V usage is TRBV19 and J usage is TRBJ2-7, with D possibly matching TRBD2 (6 bases). The CDR3 is 13 residues long. Trimming shortened V by 6 bases and J by 5 bases, and 14 bases separated the two germline ends. Germline CDR1 reads LNHDA; CDR2 reads SQIVND (reference sequence). This CDR3 is CASSRIGGDEQYF. The CDR3 nucleotides are TGTGCCAGTAGCCGCATCGGGGGTGACGAGCAGTACTTC.

This clonotype has only a few counts. V usage is TRBV28 and J usage is TRBJ1-4; no clear D gene. Germline CDR1 MDHEN, CDR2 SYDVKM. V was trimmed by 5 bases and J by 5 bases, leaving 12 bases between them. The CDR3 length is 14 residues. CDR3 DNA sequence: TGTGCCAGCAGTGCCGACACGTTGAATGAAAAACTGTTTTTT. It translates to CASSADTLNEKLFF.

This clonotype came up many times. The chain carries TRBV28 and TRBJ1-4; the D is unclear. Trimming removed 6 bases from V and 8 bases from J, with 13 bases in between. This CDR3 has 13 amino acids. The V gene's germline CDR1 is MDHEN and CDR2 SYDVKM. CDR3 residues: CASRTGGWEKLFF. In DNA, the CDR3 is TGTGCCAGCAGAACCGGAGGGTGGGAAAAACTGTTTTTT.

Worth noting for this clonotype: This likely comes from a read error, as the CDR3 has no conserved phenylalanine or tryptophan at its end. The chain uses TRBV6-2 or TRBV6-3 and TRBJ1-1; the D is unclear. V shed 4 bases and J shed 2 bases, with 20 bases lying between them. The CDR3 has 17 residues. Germline values: CDR1 MNHEY, CDR2 SVGEGT. The CDR3 nucleotides are TGTGCCAGCAGTTCCACCCGATCGGTCAGGCCCAACACTGAAGCTTTCATT. It specifies CASSSTRSVRPNTEAFI.

This clonotype came up many times. This rearrangement joins TRBV2 to TRBJ2-1; 7 bases are a match to TRBD2. The CDR3 totals 15 residues. Germline lookup yields CDR1 SNHLY and CDR2 FYNNEI. V lost 6 bases to trimming and J lost 9 bases; unmatched junction nucleotides: 14. CDR3 sequence reads: CASRAGVQGAGEQFF. The CDR3 bases are TGTGCCAGCAGGGCGGGGGTACAAGGGGCGGGTGAGCAGTTCTTC.

This chain links TRBV4-3 with TRBJ2-1, with D perhaps TRBD2 (5 bases). Between the trimmed V and J ends, which lost 4 bases and 6 bases, there was a span of 10 bases. The CDR3 totals 13 residues. Per germline, CDR1 LGHNA and CDR2 YSLEER. The CDR3, as DNA: TGCGCCAGCAGCCTGACTACTGGCAATGAGCAGTTCTTC. The encoded protein is CASSLTTGNEQFF.

The genes are TRBV14 and TRBJ2-2; TRBD1 might be the D (6 bases). V was cut by 4 bases and J by 1 base, with 10 bases left in between. The germline gives CDR1 SGHDN, CDR2 FVKESK. This CDR3 has 15 amino acids. The DNA of the CDR3 is TGTGCCAGCAGCCCGGACAGCCTGAACACCGGGGAGCTGTTTTTT. This gives the protein CASSPDSLNTGELFF.

The chain uses TRBV5-5 and TRBJ2-7, with 7 bases lining up with TRBD1. Germline CDR1 is SGHKS and CDR2 is YYEKEE (reference sequence). J lost 9 bases, V lost 4 bases, and 10 bases had no gene match. This CDR3 contains 13 residues. The CDR3 bases are TGTGCCAGCAGCACCGGGACAGCCAGTGGGCAGTACTTC. It codes for CASSTGTASGQYF. The full variable domain, in which reference TRBV5-5 and TRBJ2-7 provide the parts outside the CDR3, is DAGVTQSPTHLIKTRGQQVTLRCSPISGHKSVSWYQQVLGQGPQFIFQYYEKEERGRGNFPDRFSARQFPNYSSELNVNALLLGDSALYLCASSTGTASGQYFGPGTRLTVT.